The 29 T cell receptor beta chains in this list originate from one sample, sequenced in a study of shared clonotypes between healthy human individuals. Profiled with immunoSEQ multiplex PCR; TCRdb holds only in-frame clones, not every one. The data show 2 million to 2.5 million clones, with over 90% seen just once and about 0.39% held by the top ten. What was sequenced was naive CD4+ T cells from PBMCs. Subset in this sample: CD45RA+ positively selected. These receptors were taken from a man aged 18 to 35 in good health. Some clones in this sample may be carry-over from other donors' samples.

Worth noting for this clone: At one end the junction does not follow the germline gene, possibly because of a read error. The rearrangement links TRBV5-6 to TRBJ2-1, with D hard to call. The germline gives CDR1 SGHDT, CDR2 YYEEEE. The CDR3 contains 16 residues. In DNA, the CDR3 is TGTGCCAGCAGGTTATTTGCAGGTCTCTCCTACGATGAGCAGTTCTTC. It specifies CASRLFAGLSYDEQFF.

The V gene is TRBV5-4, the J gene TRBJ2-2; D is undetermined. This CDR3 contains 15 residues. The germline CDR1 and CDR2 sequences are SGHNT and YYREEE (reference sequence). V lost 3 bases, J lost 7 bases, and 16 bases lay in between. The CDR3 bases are TGTGCCAGCAGCTCACCCGCCAGTGCGGACGGGGAGCTGTTTTTT. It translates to CASSSPASADGELFF.

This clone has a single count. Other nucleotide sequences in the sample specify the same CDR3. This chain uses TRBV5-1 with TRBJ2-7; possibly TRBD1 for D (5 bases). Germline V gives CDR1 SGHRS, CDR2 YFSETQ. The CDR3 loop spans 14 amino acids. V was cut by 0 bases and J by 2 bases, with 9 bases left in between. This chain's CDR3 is CASSLGQPTYEQYF. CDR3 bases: TGCGCCAGCAGCTTGGGACAGCCAACCTACGAGCAGTACTTC.

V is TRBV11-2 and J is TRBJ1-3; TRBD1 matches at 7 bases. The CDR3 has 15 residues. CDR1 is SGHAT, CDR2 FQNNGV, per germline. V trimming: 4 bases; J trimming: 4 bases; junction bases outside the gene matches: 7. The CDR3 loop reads CASSSTGTAGNTIYF. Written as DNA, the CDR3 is TGTGCCAGCAGCTCTACCGGGACAGCCGGAAACACCATATATTTT.

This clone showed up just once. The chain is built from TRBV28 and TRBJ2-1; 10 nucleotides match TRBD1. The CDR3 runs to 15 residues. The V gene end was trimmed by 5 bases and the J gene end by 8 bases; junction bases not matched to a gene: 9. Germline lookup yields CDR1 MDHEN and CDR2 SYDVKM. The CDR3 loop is CASSLQGQGFHEQFF. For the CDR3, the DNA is TGTGCCAGCAGTCTGCAGGGACAGGGGTTCCATGAGCAGTTCTTC.

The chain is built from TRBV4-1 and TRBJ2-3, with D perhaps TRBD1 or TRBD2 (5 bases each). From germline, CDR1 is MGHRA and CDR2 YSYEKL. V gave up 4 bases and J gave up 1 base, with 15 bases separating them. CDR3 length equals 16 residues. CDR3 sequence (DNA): TGCGCCAGCAGCCCCCGGCCAGGGACCCGCACAGATACGCAGTATTTT. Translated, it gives CASSPRPGTRTDTQYF.

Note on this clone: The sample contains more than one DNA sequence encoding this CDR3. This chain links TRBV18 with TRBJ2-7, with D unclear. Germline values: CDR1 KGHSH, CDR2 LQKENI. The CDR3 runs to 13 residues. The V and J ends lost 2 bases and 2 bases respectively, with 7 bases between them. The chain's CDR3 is CASSPGFAYEQYF. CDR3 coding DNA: TGTGCCAGCTCACCAGGGTTCGCCTACGAGCAGTACTTC. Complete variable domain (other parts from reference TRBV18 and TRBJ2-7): NAGVMQNPRHLVRRRGQEARLRCSPMKGHSHVYWYRQLPEEGLKFMVYLQKENIIDESGMPKERFSAEFPKEGPSILRIQQVVRGDSAAYFCASSPGFAYEQYFGPGTRLTVT.

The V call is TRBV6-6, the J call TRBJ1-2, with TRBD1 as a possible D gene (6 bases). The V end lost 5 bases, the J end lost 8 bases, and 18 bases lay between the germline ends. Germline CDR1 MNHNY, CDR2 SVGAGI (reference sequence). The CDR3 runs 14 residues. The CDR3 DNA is TGTGCCAGCAGTCTACAGGGCCCCTCTATGGGCTACACCTTC. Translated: CASSLQGPSMGYTF.

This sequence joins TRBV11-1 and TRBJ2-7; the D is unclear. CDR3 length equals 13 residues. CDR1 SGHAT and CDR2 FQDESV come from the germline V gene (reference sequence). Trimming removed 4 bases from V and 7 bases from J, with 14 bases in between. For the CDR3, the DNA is TGTGCCAGCAGCTCTACCTTAACGGAGGAGCAGTACTTC. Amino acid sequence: CASSSTLTEEQYF.

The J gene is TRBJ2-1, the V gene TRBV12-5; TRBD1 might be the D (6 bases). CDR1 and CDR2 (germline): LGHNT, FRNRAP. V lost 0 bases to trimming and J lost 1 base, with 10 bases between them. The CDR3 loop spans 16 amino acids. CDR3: CASGLVVGASYNEQFF. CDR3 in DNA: TGTGCTAGTGGTTTGGTAGTGGGGGCATCCTACAATGAGCAGTTCTTC.

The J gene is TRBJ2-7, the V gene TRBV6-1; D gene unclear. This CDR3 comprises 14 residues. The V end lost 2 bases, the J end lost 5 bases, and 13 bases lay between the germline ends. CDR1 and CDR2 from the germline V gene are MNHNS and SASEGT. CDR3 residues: CASSEPPLRNEQYF. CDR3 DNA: TGTGCCAGCAGTGAACCCCCGCTTAGAAACGAGCAGTACTTC.

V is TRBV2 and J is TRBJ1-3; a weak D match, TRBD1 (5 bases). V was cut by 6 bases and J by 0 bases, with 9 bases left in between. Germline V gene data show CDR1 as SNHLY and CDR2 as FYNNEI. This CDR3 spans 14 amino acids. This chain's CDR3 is CASSQTDSGNTIYF. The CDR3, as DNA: TGTGCCAGCAGCCAGACAGACTCTGGAAACACCATATATTTT.

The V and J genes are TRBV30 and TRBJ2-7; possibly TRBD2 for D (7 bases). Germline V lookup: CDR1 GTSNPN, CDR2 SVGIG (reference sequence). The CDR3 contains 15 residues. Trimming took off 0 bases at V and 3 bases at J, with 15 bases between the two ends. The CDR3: CAWSVGGALVYEQYF. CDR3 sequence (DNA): TGTGCCTGGAGTGTGGGGGGGGCGCTAGTCTACGAGCAGTACTTC.

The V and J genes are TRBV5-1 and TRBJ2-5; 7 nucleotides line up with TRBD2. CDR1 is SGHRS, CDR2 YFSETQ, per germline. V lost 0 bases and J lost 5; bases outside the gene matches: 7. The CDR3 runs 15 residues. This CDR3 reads CASSLVAYGGETQYF. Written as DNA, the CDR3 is TGCGCCAGCAGCTTGGTCGCTTACGGGGGGGAGACCCAGTACTTC.

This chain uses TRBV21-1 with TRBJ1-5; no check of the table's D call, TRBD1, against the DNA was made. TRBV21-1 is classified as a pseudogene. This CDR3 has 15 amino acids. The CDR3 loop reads CASSKGQGSNQPQHF. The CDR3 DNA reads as TGTGCCAGCAGCAAAGGACAGGGGTCCAATCAGCCCCAGCATTTT.

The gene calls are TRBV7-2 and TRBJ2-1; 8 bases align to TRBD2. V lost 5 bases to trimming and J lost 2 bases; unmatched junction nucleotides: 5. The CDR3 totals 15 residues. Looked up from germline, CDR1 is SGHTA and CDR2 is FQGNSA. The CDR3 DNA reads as TGTGCCAGCAGCCTACTTAGCGGGACCTACAATGAGCAGTTCTTC. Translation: CASSLLSGTYNEQFF. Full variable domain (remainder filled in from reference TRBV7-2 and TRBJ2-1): GAGVSQSPSNKVTEKGKDVELRCDPISGHTALYWYRQSLGQGLEFLIYFQGNSAPDKSGLPSDRFSAERTGGSVSTLTIQRTQQEDSAVYLCASSLLSGTYNEQFFGPGTRLTVL.

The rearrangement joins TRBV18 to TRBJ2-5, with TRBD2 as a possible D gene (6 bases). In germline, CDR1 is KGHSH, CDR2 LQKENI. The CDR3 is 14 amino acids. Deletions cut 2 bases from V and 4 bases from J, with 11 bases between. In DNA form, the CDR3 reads TGTGCCAGCTCACCATGGAAGGGAGGAGAGACCCAGTACTTC. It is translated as CASSPWKGGETQYF.

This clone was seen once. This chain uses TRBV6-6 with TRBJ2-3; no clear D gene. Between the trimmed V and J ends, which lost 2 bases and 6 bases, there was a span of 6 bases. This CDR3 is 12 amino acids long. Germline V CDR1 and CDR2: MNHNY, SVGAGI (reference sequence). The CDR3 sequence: CASSYPQDTQYF. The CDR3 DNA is TGTGCCAGCAGTTACCCGCAGGATACGCAGTATTTT.

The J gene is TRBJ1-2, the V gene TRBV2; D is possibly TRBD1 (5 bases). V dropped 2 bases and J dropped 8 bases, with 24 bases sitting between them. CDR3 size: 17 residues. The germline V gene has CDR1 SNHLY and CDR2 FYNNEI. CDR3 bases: TGTGCCAGCAGTGAAAAGTGGGCAGGGCGCGGGGTAGGCGGCTACACCTTC. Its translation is CASSEKWAGRGVGGYTF.

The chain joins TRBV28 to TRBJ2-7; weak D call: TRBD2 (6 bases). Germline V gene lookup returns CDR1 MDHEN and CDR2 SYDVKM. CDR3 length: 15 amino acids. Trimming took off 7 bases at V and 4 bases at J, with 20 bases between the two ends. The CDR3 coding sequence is TGTGCCAGCATAGACAAGGGAGGCATGGGATACGAGCAGTACTTC. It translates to CASIDKGGMGYEQYF.

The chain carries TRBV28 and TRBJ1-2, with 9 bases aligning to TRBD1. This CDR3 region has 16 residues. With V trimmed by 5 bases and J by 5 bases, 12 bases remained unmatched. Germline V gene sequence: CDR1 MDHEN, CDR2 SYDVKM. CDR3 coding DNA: TGTGCCAGCAGTCCCCGGGACAGGGCCAGCGGGTATGGCTACACCTTC. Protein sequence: CASSPRDRASGYGYTF.

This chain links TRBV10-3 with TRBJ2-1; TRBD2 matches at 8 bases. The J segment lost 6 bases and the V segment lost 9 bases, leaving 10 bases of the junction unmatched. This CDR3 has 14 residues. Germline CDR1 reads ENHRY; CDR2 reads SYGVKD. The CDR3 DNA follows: TGTGCCATAAGAGCGGGAGAGCAGGGCAATGAGCAGTTCTTC. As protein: CAIRAGEQGNEQFF.

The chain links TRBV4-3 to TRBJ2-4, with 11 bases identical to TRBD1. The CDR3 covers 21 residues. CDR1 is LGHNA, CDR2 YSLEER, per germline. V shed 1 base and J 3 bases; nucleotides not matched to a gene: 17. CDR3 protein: CASSQGFWTGGGRVVKNIQYF. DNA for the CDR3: TGCGCCAGCAGCCAAGGTTTTTGGACAGGGGGCGGGCGGGTGGTCAAAAACATTCAGTACTTC.

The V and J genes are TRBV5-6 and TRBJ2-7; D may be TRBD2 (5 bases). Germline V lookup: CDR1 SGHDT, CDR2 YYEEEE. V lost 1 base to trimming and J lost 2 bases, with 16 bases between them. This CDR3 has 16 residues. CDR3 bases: TGTGCCAGCAGCTTGCGAGCTCCTACTAGAACCTACGAGCAGTACTTC. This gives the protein CASSLRAPTRTYEQYF.

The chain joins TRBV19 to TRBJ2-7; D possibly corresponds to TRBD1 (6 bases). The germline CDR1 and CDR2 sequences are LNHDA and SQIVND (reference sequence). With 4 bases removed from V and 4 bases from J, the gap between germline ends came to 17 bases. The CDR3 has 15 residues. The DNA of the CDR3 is TGTGCCAGTAGTACTCAAATAGGGGGACCATACGAGCAGTACTTC. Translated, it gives CASSTQIGGPYEQYF. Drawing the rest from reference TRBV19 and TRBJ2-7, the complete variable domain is DGGITQSPKYLFRKEGQNVTLSCEQNLNHDAMYWYRQDPGQGLRLIYYSQIVNDFQKGDIAEGYSVSREKKESFPLTVTSAQKNPTAFYLCASSTQIGGPYEQYFGPGTRLTVT.

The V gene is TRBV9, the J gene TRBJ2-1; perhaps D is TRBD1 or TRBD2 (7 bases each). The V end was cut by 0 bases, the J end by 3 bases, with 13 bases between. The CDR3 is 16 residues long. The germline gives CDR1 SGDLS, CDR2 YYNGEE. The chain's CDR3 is CASSVVSGGDYNEQFF. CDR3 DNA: TGTGCCAGCAGCGTAGTATCAGGGGGGGACTACAATGAGCAGTTCTTC.

The CDR3 coding sequence is TGTGCCAGCAGCTCGGGAGGGACTAGCGGGAGGTACGAGCAGTACTTC. Amino acid sequence: CASSSGGTSGRYEQYF. The chain combines TRBV11-3 with TRBJ2-7, with 15 bases lining up with TRBD2. This CDR3 has 16 amino acids. Germline V CDR1 and CDR2: SGHNT, YENEEA. V lost 4 bases and J lost 4; bases outside the gene matches: 5. The full variable domain, in which reference TRBV11-3 and TRBJ2-7 provide the parts outside the CDR3, is EAGVVQSPRYKIIEKKQPVAFWCNPISGHNTLYWYLQNLGQGPELLIRYENEEAVDDSQLPKDRFSAERLKGVDSTLKIQPAELGDSAVYLCASSSGGTSGRYEQYFGPGTRLTVT.

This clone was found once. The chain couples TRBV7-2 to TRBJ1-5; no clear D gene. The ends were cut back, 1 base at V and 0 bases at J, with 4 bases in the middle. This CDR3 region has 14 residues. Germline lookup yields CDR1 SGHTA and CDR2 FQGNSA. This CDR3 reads CASSLDHSNQPQHF. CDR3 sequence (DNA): TGTGCCAGCAGCTTAGACCATAGCAATCAGCCCCAGCATTTT.

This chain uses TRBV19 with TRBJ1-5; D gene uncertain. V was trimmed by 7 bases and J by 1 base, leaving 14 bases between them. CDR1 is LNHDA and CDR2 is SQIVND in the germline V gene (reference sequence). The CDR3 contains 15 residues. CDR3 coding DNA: TGTGCCAGTACCCCCTATCGACTCAGCAATCAGCCCCAGCATTTT. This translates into CASTPYRLSNQPQHF.